The present entry profiles one T cell receptor (beta chain) with its context. The record originates from a study of shared T cell receptors in the human thymus. Assay used: immunoSEQ multiplex PCR; TCRdb lists only in-frame clones, some missing. The data contain under 700,000 clones, about four fifths of them singletons. Germline CDR1 is LNHDA and CDR2 is SQIVND (reference sequence). The CDR3 contains 14 residues. Trimming cost V 3 bases and J 3 bases, with 9 bases left between them. The same specimen was also included in a second study, on human thymus T cells.

The sample comprised thymocytes. V and J are TRBV19 and TRBJ1-5; D is unclear. The TCR comes from a boy under two years old with a congenital heart defect. The CDR3 sequence: CASSIVLYNQPQHF. The CDR3 nucleotides read TGTGCCAGTAGTATTGTACTTTACAATCAGCCCCAGCATTTT.